One sample yielded the 21 T cell receptor beta chains listed below, sequenced in a study of T cell repertoires in cytomegalovirus infection. One entry per CDR3 protein, called by TCRdb with MiXCR from the reads. Among about 770,000 distinct CDR3 sequences listed, around 29% were seen once. No antigen has been assigned to these receptors. Material: cultured CD8+ T cells from PBMCs, obtained from culture after CMV antigen stimulation. These receptors all come from a human donor in good health (CMV status not recorded). Some clones in this sample may be carry-over from other donors' samples.

This chain connects TRBV6-5 to TRBJ1-2, with D unclear. Trimming shortened V by 4 bases and J by 2 bases, and 8 bases separated the two germline ends. This CDR3 has 13 residues. Germline CDR1 MNHEY, CDR2 SVGAGI. In DNA, the CDR3 is TGTGCCAGCAGTTTTTTAGACAACTATGGCTACACCTTC. It codes for CASSFLDNYGYTF.

This clonotype was seen at least ten times. The V and J genes are TRBV7-2 and TRBJ1-5; the D is unclear. Deletions cut 1 base from V and 6 bases from J, with 7 bases between. CDR1 and CDR2 (germline): SGHTA, FQGNSA. This CDR3 has 13 residues. For the CDR3, the DNA is TGTGCCAGCAGCTTAGAGTCCAGTCAGCCCCAGCATTTT. It codes for CASSLESSQPQHF. The variable domain in full, completed from reference TRBV7-2 and TRBJ1-5, reads GAGVSQSPSNKVTEKGKDVELRCDPISGHTALYWYRQSLGQGLEFLIYFQGNSAPDKSGLPSDRFSAERTGGSVSTLTIQRTQQEDSAVYLCASSLESSQPQHFGDGTRLSIL.

This clonotype was detected a few times. This rearrangement joins TRBV7-9 to TRBJ1-6, with D uncertain. Between the trimmed V and J ends, which lost 1 base and 3 bases, there was a span of 13 bases. Germline lookup yields CDR1 SEHNR and CDR2 FQNEAQ (reference sequence). There are 17 residues in the CDR3. DNA for the CDR3: TGTGCCAGCAGCTTAGAGGTGTTGCCAGACTATAATTCACCCCTCCACTTT. Its protein is CASSLEVLPDYNSPLHF. Together with reference TRBV7-9 and TRBJ1-6, the CDR3 gives the full variable domain: DTGVSQNPRHKITKRGQNVTFRCDPISEHNRLYWYRQTLGQGPEFLTYFQNEAQLEKSRLLSDRFSAERPKGSFSTLEIQRTEQGDSAMYLCASSLEVLPDYNSPLHFGNGTRLTVT.

In regard to this clonotype: This may come from a read error, since a much larger clone is one base off. The J gene is TRBJ1-1, the V gene TRBV9, with 7 bases aligning to TRBD1. The CDR3 covers 15 residues. The germline V gene encodes CDR1 SGDLS and CDR2 YYNGEE. Unmatched junction bases numbered 3, after V lost 0 bases and J lost 1 base. The CDR3 DNA sequence: TGTGCCAGCAGCGTAGGAGGGGGCGCGAACACTGAAGCTTTCTTT. Translation: CASSVGGGANTEAFF.

The chain has TRBV6-1 and TRBJ1-6; D gene uncertain. The CDR3 covers 13 residues. The ends were cut back, 3 bases at V and 9 bases at J, with 9 bases in the middle. Germline CDR1 is MNHNS and CDR2 is SASEGT. CDR3 DNA sequence: TGTGCCAGCAGTGAGGCGGAGATTTCACCCCTCCACTTT. The encoded protein is CASSEAEISPLHF.

The rearrangement uses TRBV4-1 and TRBJ2-1; the match to TRBD2 covers 12 bases. CDR3 size: 15 residues. Germline trimming cut 5 bases from V and 9 bases from J; bases unmatched to any gene: 8. Germline lookup yields CDR1 MGHRA and CDR2 YSYEKL. The CDR3: CASSWTSGDQGEQFF. In DNA, the CDR3 is TGCGCCAGCAGCTGGACTAGCGGGGATCAGGGTGAGCAGTTCTTC.

The chain employs TRBV6-1 and TRBJ2-5; 10 bases align to TRBD2. The CDR3 is 18 residues long. V lost 1 base to trimming and J lost 2 bases; unmatched junction nucleotides: 10. Germline CDR1 MNHNS, CDR2 SASEGT. The CDR3 loop reads CASSEVKWTSGPQETQYF. The CDR3 DNA is TGTGCCAGCAGTGAAGTGAAGTGGACTAGCGGCCCGCAAGAGACCCAGTACTTC.

This chain connects TRBV4-1 to TRBJ2-7; D is undetermined. V shed 0 bases and J shed 2 bases, with 11 bases lying between them. Germline V CDR1 and CDR2: MGHRA, YSYEKL. The CDR3 consists of 15 residues. DNA of the CDR3: TGCGCCAGCAGCCAAGATTGGGCGGAGACCTACGAGCAGTACTTC. Protein sequence: CASSQDWAETYEQYF.

The chain joins TRBV19 to TRBJ2-1, with D possibly TRBD2 on 6 matching bases. The V gene's germline CDR1 is LNHDA and CDR2 SQIVND (reference sequence). This CDR3 spans 20 amino acids. V gave up 5 bases and J gave up 6 bases, with 32 bases separating them. The DNA of the CDR3 is TGTGCCAGTAGTTGTCCAGCAAGTCGGGTGGGGGGTGGTAGTTGCAATGAGCAGTTCTTC. Protein sequence: CASSCPASRVGGGSCNEQFF.

With regard to this clonotype: One base away lies a much larger clone, so this may be a sequencing read error. This chain connects TRBV7-2 to TRBJ2-6; D unclear. CDR1 SGHTA and CDR2 FQGNSA come from the germline V gene. The CDR3 spans 15 residues. The CDR3 region has the DNA TGTGCCAACAGCTTCCGCCGCTCTGGGGCCAACGTCCTGACTTTC. Translated, it gives CANSFRRSGANVLTF.

This clonotype was detected a few times. J is TRBJ2-3 and V is TRBV6-5; TRBD2 matches at 13 bases. With V trimmed by 0 bases and J by 2 bases, 5 bases remained unmatched. The CDR3 runs 18 residues. The germline CDR1 and CDR2 sequences are MNHEY and SVGAGI. The CDR3 reads CASSYSETSGGDTDTQYF. CDR3 nucleotide sequence: TGTGCCAGCAGTTACTCGGAAACTAGCGGGGGGGACACAGATACGCAGTATTTT.

This clonotype was seen repeatedly, ten times or more. The chain links TRBV7-2 to TRBJ2-1; weak D call: TRBD2 (6 bases). Trimming took 7 bases from V and 0 from J, leaving 10 bases between them. This CDR3 is 14 amino acids long. CDR1 SGHTA and CDR2 FQGNSA come from the germline V gene. CDR3 sequence reads: CASISEGSYNEQFF. In DNA, the CDR3 is TGTGCCAGCATCTCGGAGGGCTCCTACAATGAGCAGTTCTTC.

The gene calls are TRBV5-6 and TRBJ2-5, with 12 nucleotides matching TRBD2. This CDR3 contains 16 residues. V dropped 1 base and J dropped 1; count of bases not matched to a gene: 2. CDR1 is SGHDT and CDR2 is YYEEEE in the germline V gene. The CDR3: CASSLTSGGFQETQYF. Written as DNA, the CDR3 is TGTGCCAGCAGCTTGACTAGCGGGGGGTTCCAAGAGACCCAGTACTTC.

This chain connects TRBV7-9 to TRBJ1-2; D gene uncertain. V was pared by 4 bases and J by 2 bases, with 17 bases between. Germline V CDR1 and CDR2: SEHNR, FQNEAQ (reference sequence). The CDR3 totals 16 residues. CDR3 loop: CASSSPTGEFNYGYTF. As DNA, the CDR3 is TGTGCCAGCAGCTCGCCGACGGGAGAGTTCAACTATGGCTACACCTTC.

The chain has TRBV7-9 and TRBJ2-6; TRBD1 agrees at 9 bases. The ends lost 5 bases at V and 0 bases at J; junction bases unmatched: 5. The germline CDR1 and CDR2 sequences are SEHNR and FQNEAQ (reference sequence). CDR3 length equals 17 residues. The CDR3 reads CASSPGTGNSGANVLTF. The CDR3 bases are TGTGCCAGCAGCCCCGGGACAGGGAACTCTGGGGCCAACGTCCTGACTTTC.

The sample holds a few counts of this clonotype. The chain carries TRBV6-2 or TRBV6-3 and TRBJ1-1; D not resolved. This CDR3 is 12 amino acids long. Trimming shortened V by 9 bases and J by 0 bases, and 8 bases separated the two germline ends. The germline V gene has CDR1 MNHEY and CDR2 SVGEGT. CDR3: CASRKMNTEAFF. The CDR3 DNA reads TGTGCCAGTCGCAAGATGAACACTGAAGCTTTCTTT.

This clonotype was counted only a few times. This chain joins TRBV12-5 and TRBJ2-7, with D possibly matching TRBD2 (5 bases). CDR1 is LGHNT and CDR2 is FRNRAP in the germline V gene. This CDR3 region has 11 residues. The CDR3 DNA sequence: TGTGTCCCGAAGGGAGCCTACGAGCAGTACGTC. It is translated as CVPKGAYEQYV.

This clonotype was observed a few times. The chain links TRBV6-6 to TRBJ1-2; TRBD1 matches at 7 bases. CDR1 and CDR2 (germline): MNHNY, SVGAGI (reference sequence). This CDR3 spans 14 amino acids. Germline trimming cut 6 bases from V and 2 bases from J; bases unmatched to any gene: 6. CDR3 nucleotides: TGTGCCAGCAGAGGGACAGATCTCAACTATGGCTACACCTTC. It specifies CASRGTDLNYGYTF.

The V call is TRBV12-3 or TRBV12-4, the J call TRBJ1-1, with D perhaps matching TRBD1 (5 bases). V dropped 2 bases and J dropped 0 bases, with 7 bases sitting between them. The CDR3 consists of 14 residues. The CDR3 DNA reads as TGTGCCAGCAGTTTAACGACAGTGAACACTGAAGCTTTCTTT. This codes for CASSLTTVNTEAFF.

This clonotype has just a few counts. V usage is TRBV27 and J usage is TRBJ2-2; no firm D call. The V end was cut by 6 bases, the J end by 3 bases, with 14 bases between. The CDR3 is 15 amino acids. Germline-derived CDR1 and CDR2 are MNHEY and SMNVEV (reference sequence). The CDR3 loop is CASRVGFGYTGELFF. In nucleotides, the CDR3 is TGTGCCAGCAGGGTAGGGTTCGGGTACACCGGGGAGCTGTTTTTT.

This chain connects TRBV6-5 to TRBJ1-3; 7 bases align to TRBD1. With V trimmed by 6 bases and J by 1 base, 12 bases remained unmatched. The CDR3 consists of 17 residues. Germline V gene sequence: CDR1 MNHEY, CDR2 SVGAGI. The CDR3 region is CASRPRGQVSSGNTIYF. In nucleotides, the CDR3 is TGTGCCAGCAGACCCCGAGGACAGGTTTCTTCTGGAAACACCATATATTTT.